This T cell receptor (beta chain) is from a study of early T cells in non-severe SARS-CoV-2 infection. TCRdb passed the 5' RACE reads through MiXCR, listing each CDR3 protein once. This sample carries 80,000 to 95,000 distinct CDR3 sequences, over 12% of them seen once, and the ten largest clones take under 0.75%. CDR3 length: 13 residues. The V and J ends lost 2 bases and 5 bases, in that order; junction bases with no gene match: 2. This clonotype was observed a handful of times. Sequences were obtained from whole blood. The chain uses TRBV12-3 or TRBV12-4 and TRBJ2-5; 7 bases line up with TRBD1. The TCR originated in an adult who was a healthcare worker with PCR-confirmed SARS-CoV-2 infection or an uninfected control (not recorded which). The CDR3: CASSLQQGETQYF. The CDR3 DNA reads TGTGCCAGCAGTTTACAACAGGGGGAGACCCAGTACTTC.